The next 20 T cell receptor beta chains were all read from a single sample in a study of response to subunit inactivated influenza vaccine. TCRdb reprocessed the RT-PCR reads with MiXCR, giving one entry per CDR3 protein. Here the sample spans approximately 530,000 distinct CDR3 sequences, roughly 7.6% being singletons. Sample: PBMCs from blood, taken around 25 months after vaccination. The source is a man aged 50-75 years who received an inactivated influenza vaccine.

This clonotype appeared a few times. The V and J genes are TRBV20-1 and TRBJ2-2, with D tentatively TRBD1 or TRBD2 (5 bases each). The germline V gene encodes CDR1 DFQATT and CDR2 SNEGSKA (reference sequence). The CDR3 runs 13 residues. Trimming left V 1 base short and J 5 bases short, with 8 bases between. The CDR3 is CSARVGVTGELFF. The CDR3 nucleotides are TGCAGTGCTAGAGTGGGGGTGACCGGGGAGCTGTTTTTT.

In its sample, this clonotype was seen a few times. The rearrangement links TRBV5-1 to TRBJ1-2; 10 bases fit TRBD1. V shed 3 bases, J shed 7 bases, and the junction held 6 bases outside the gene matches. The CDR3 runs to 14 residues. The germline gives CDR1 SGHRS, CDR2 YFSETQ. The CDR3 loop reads CASSSVTGGSGYTF. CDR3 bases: TGCGCCAGCAGCTCCGTGACAGGGGGCAGTGGCTACACCTTC.

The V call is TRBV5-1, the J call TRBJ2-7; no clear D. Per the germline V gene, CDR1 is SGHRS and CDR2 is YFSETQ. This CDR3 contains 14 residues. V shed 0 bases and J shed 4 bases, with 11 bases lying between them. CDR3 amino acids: CASSLDPAYYEQYF. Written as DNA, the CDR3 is TGCGCCAGCAGCTTGGATCCAGCGTATTACGAGCAGTACTTC.

CDR3 coding DNA: TGCAGCGTTCGACCGGGAACCAAGAGGGAGCAGTACTTC. It codes for CSVRPGTKREQYF. The chain employs TRBV29-1 and TRBJ2-7; D might be TRBD2 (5 bases). The CDR3 consists of 13 residues. V lost 5 bases, J lost 7 bases, and 18 bases lay in between. Germline CDR1 and CDR2: SQVTM and ANQGSEA.

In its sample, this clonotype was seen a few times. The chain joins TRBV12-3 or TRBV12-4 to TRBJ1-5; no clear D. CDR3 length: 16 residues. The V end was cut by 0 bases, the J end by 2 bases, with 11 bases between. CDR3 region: CASSLAVVGGNQPQHF. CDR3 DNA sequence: TGTGCCAGCAGTTTAGCGGTTGTGGGAGGCAATCAGCCCCAGCATTTT.

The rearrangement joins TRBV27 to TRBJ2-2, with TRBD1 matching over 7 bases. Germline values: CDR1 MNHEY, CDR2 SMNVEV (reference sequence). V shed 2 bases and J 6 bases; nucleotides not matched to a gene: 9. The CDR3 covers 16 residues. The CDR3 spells CASSLKSGTVSGELFF. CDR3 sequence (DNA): TGTGCCAGCAGTTTAAAATCCGGGACAGTGTCCGGGGAGCTGTTTTTT.

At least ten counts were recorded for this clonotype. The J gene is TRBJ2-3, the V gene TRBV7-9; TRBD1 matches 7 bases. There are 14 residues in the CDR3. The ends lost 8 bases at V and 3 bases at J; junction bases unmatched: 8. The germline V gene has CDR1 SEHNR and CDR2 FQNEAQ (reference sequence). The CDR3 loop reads CASRRQGPTDTQYF. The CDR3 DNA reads TGTGCCAGCCGAAGACAGGGACCTACAGATACGCAGTATTTT.

In DNA form, the CDR3 reads TGTGCCAGACAGGGGACCCTCCAAGAGACCCAGTACTTC. Translated, it gives CARQGTLQETQYF. V gene TRBV2 combines with J gene TRBJ2-5; 7 bases are shared with TRBD1. V dropped 9 bases and J dropped 1; count of bases not matched to a gene: 5. CDR1 and CDR2 (germline): SNHLY, FYNNEI. This CDR3 contains 13 residues.

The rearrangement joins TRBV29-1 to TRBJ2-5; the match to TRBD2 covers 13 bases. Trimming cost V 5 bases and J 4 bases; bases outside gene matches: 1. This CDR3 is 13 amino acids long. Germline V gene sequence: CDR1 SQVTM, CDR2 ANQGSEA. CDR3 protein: CSVRTSGGETQYF. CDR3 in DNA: TGCAGCGTTCGGACTAGCGGGGGAGAGACCCAGTACTTC.

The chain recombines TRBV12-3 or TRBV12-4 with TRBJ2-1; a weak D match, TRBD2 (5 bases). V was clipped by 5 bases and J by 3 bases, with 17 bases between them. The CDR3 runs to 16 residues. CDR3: CASSQSLVRGYNEQFF. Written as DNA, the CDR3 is TGTGCCAGCAGTCAATCACTCGTCCGGGGCTACAATGAGCAGTTCTTC.

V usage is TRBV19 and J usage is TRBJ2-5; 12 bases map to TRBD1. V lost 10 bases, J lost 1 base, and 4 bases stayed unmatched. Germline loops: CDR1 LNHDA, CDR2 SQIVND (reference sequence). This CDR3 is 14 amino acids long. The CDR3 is CAIGTGGVQETQYF. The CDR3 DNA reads TGTGCCATCGGGACAGGGGGCGTCCAAGAGACCCAGTACTTC.

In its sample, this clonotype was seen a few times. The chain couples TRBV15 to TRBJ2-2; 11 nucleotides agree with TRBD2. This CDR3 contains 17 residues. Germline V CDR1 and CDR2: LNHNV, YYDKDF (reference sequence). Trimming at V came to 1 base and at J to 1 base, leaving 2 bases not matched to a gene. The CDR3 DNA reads TGTGCCACCAGCAGAGGACTAGCGGGACAGAACACCGGGGAGCTGTTTTTT. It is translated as CATSRGLAGQNTGELFF.

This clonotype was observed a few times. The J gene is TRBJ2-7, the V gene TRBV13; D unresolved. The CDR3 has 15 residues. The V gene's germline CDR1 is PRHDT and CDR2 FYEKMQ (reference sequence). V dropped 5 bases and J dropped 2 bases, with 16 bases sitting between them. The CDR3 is CASSPKRALAYEQYF. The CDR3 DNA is TGTGCCAGCAGCCCCAAAAGGGCCCTAGCCTACGAGCAGTACTTC.

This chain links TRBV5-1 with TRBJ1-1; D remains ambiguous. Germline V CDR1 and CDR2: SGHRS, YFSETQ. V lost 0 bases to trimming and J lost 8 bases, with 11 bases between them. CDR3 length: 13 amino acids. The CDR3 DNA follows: TGCGCCAGCAGCTTGGCCGTGTCTGGAGAAGCTTTCTTT. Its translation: CASSLAVSGEAFF.

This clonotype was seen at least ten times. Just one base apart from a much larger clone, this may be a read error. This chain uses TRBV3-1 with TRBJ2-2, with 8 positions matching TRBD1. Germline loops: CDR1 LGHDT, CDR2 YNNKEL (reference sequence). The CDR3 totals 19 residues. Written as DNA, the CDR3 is TGTGCCTGCAGGGCCGGGACAGGAAATGTTGCCAGAAACACCGGGGAGCTGTTTTTT. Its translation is CACRAGTGNVARNTGELFF.

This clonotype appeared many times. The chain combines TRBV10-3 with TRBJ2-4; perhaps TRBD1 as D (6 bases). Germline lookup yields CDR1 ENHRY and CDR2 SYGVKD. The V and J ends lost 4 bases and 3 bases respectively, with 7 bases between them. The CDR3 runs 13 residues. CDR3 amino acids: CAISVGGKNIQYF. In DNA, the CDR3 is TGTGCCATCAGTGTAGGGGGCAAAAACATTCAGTACTTC.

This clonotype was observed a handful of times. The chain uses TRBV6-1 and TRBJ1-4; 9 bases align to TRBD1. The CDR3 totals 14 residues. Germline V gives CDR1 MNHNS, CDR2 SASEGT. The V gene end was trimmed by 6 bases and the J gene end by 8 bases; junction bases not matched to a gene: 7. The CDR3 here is CASRTQGAEEKLFF. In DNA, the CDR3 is TGTGCCAGCAGGACACAGGGGGCAGAAGAAAAACTGTTTTTT.

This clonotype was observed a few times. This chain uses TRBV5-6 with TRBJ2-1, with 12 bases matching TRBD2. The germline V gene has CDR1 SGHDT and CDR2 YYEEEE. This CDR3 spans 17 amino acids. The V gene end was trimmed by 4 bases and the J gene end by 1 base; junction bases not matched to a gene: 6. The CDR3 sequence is CASSPPLAGGSYNEQFF. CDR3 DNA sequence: TGTGCCAGCAGCCCTCCCCTAGCGGGAGGGTCCTACAATGAGCAGTTCTTC.

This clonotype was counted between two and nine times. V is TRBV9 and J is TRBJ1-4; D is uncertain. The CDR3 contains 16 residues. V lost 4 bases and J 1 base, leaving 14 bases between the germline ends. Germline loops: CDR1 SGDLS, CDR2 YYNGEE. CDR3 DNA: TGTGCCAGCAGCCCGACGAGTTTGGGAACTAATGAAAAACTGTTTTTT. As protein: CASSPTSLGTNEKLFF.

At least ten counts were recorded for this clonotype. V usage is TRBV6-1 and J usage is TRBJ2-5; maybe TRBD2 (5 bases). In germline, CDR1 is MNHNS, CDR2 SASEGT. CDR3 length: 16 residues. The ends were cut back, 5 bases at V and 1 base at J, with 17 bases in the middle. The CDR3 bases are TGTGCCAGCAGTAGCGGTCCTTCAGACCTCCAAGAGACCCAGTACTTC. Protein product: CASSSGPSDLQETQYF.